A single sample gave rise to the 29 T cell receptor beta chains below, sequenced in a study of T-cell memory formation after mild COVID-19. MiXCR, run by TCRdb on the 5' RACE reads, gives a single entry per CDR3 protein. The table records fewer than 250,000 distinct CDR3 sequences, under 12% of them present only once. The sequencing sample was made of PBMCs or a T cell subset sorted from them (not recorded which). Receptors originate from a man aged 18 to 29 who had mild COVID-19 (a few samples of this study predate the infection). Cell type and time point are not known.

A few counts support this clonotype. The chain links TRBV7-2 to TRBJ1-3; D is ambiguous. V lost 10 bases, J lost 0 bases, and 7 bases lay in between. CDR3 size: 12 residues. Germline assignment: CDR1 SGHTA and CDR2 FQGNSA. This chain's CDR3 is CATRNSGNTIYF. CDR3 in DNA: TGTGCCACCAGGAACTCTGGAAACACCATATATTTT.

This clonotype was recorded a few times. This chain connects TRBV6-2 or TRBV6-3 to TRBJ2-3, with D perhaps TRBD2 (6 bases). V dropped 5 bases and J dropped 2 bases, with 14 bases sitting between them. This CDR3 comprises 15 residues. Germline V gene data show CDR1 as MNHEY and CDR2 as SVGEGT. CDR3 loop: CASSDGGIVTDTQYF. CDR3 sequence (DNA): TGTGCCAGCAGTGACGGGGGAATCGTCACAGATACGCAGTATTTT.

In its sample, this clonotype was seen many times. The chain joins TRBV5-1 to TRBJ2-7; 11 bases line up with TRBD1. Germline V lookup: CDR1 SGHRS, CDR2 YFSETQ. V lost 0 bases to trimming and J lost 5 bases; unmatched junction nucleotides: 4. The CDR3 runs 15 residues. The chain's CDR3 is CASSLDGQGAHEQYV. The CDR3 nucleotides read TGCGCCAGCAGCTTGGACGGACAGGGGGCTCACGAGCAGTACGTC.

This clonotype turned up a few times. V gene TRBV6-5 combines with J gene TRBJ1-2; D uncertain. Germline values: CDR1 MNHEY, CDR2 SVGAGI. Trimming took 0 bases from V and 4 from J, leaving 15 bases between them. CDR3 length: 16 amino acids. The CDR3 sequence is CASSYSRSYLSYGYTF. DNA for the CDR3: TGTGCCAGCAGTTACTCCAGGTCCTACCTCTCCTATGGCTACACCTTC.

The rearrangement uses TRBV5-1 and TRBJ2-1; the match to TRBD1 covers 10 bases. This CDR3 spans 14 amino acids. Germline values: CDR1 SGHRS, CDR2 YFSETQ. V was pared by 4 bases and J by 6 bases, with 4 bases of the junction left unmatched. Here the CDR3 reads CASSPDRGTNEQFF. The CDR3 DNA reads as TGCGCCAGCAGCCCGGACAGGGGGACCAATGAGCAGTTCTTC.

This clonotype was seen ten or more times. The rearrangement uses TRBV5-1 and TRBJ2-3, with a possible D match to TRBD2 (6 bases). The CDR3 has 15 residues. Germline CDR1 and CDR2: SGHRS and YFSETQ. Trimming stripped 0 bases from V and 1 base from J, with 9 bases between. DNA for the CDR3: TGCGCCAGCAGCTTGGTTCCGGGGGGCACAGATACGCAGTATTTT. Translated, it gives CASSLVPGGTDTQYF. Full variable domain (missing parts from reference TRBV5-1 and TRBJ2-3): KAGVTQTPRYLIKTRGQQVTLSCSPISGHRSVSWYQQTPGQGLQFLFEYFSETQRNKGNFPGRFSGRQFSNSRSEMNVSTLELGDSALYLCASSLVPGGTDTQYFGPGTRLTVL.

The CDR3 DNA reads as TGTGCCACCAGTTATCGGGGGAGCACAGATACGCAGTATTTT. This translates into CATSYRGSTDTQYF. The chain joins TRBV24-1 to TRBJ2-3; TRBD2 is a possible D gene (6 bases). With 6 bases removed from V and 0 bases from J, the gap between germline ends came to 9 bases. Germline CDR1 KGHDR, CDR2 SFDVKD. The CDR3 has 14 amino acids.

This clonotype occurred many times. The rearrangement joins TRBV5-1 to TRBJ2-7; 8 bases agree with TRBD1. CDR1 SGHRS and CDR2 YFSETQ come from the germline V gene. Trimming removed 4 bases from V and 5 bases from J; junction bases left unmatched: 8. The CDR3 is 14 amino acids. The CDR3, as DNA: TGCGCCAGCAGCCCCCGGGACAGGCTGCACGAGCAGTACTTC. Its translation: CASSPRDRLHEQYF.

This clonotype has more than one count but fewer than ten. V gene TRBV7-2 combines with J gene TRBJ2-1; D unclear. V was shortened by 3 bases and J by 6 bases, with 12 bases between the two germline ends. Germline V lookup: CDR1 SGHTA, CDR2 FQGNSA. The CDR3 runs 14 residues. CDR3 sequence (DNA): TGTGCCAGCAGCTTTCGTTGGGCTATCAATGAGCAGTTCTTC. Encoded protein: CASSFRWAINEQFF.

V and J are TRBV2 and TRBJ2-2; the match to TRBD1 covers 9 bases. The ends lost 8 bases at V and 1 base at J; junction bases unmatched: 5. Germline values: CDR1 SNHLY, CDR2 FYNNEI. The CDR3 has 15 amino acids. The CDR3 spells CASCRQGVNTGELFF. The DNA of the CDR3 is TGTGCCAGCTGTAGACAGGGGGTGAACACCGGGGAGCTGTTTTTT. The complete variable domain, with remaining parts taken from reference TRBV2 and TRBJ2-2, reads EPEVTQTPSHQVTQMGQEVILRCVPISNHLYFYWYRQILGQKVEFLVSFYNNEISEKSEIFDDQFSVERPDGSNFTLKIRSTKLEDSAMYFCASCRQGVNTGELFFGEGSRLTVL.

The chain employs TRBV7-8 and TRBJ1-1, with 9 bases fitting TRBD1. J lost 4 bases, V lost 4 bases, and 7 bases had no gene match. The length of the CDR3 is 15 residues. Germline V gives CDR1 SGHVS, CDR2 FQNEAQ. The CDR3 sequence is CASSYQGQGGTEAFF. CDR3 in DNA: TGTGCCAGCAGCTACCAGGGACAGGGTGGCACTGAAGCTTTCTTT. Looking up the rest from reference TRBV7-8 and TRBJ1-1 gives the full variable domain: GAGVSQSPRYKVAKRGQDVALRCDPISGHVSLFWYQQALGQGPEFLTYFQNEAQLDKSGLPSDRFFAERPEGSVSTLKIQRTQQEDSAVYLCASSYQGQGGTEAFFGQGTRLTVV.

The table lists this clonotype with many counts. The chain is built from TRBV20-1 and TRBJ1-2; 7 nucleotides line up with TRBD1. The CDR3 loop spans 13 amino acids. Germline V gene sequence: CDR1 DFQATT, CDR2 SNEGSKA (reference sequence). Trimming took 0 bases from V and 3 from J; bases not matched to a gene: 1. CDR3 in amino acids: CSARDQGDYGYTF. CDR3 DNA sequence: TGCAGTGCTAGAGACCAGGGGGACTATGGCTACACCTTC.

V gene TRBV5-1 combines with J gene TRBJ1-1, with D hard to call. Germline V gene sequence: CDR1 SGHRS, CDR2 YFSETQ. V lost 4 bases and J lost 1, with 11 bases in between. This CDR3 contains 14 residues. CDR3 sequence reads: CASSRLNANTEAFF. Written as DNA, the CDR3 is TGCGCCAGCAGCCGTCTAAATGCGAACACTGAAGCTTTCTTT.

This clonotype was seen more than once but under ten times. The chain recombines TRBV5-1 with TRBJ1-6, with D unresolved. The germline V gene encodes CDR1 SGHRS and CDR2 YFSETQ. Trimming pared 4 bases from V and 13 bases from J, leaving 15 bases between. CDR3 length: 13 amino acids. CDR3 in amino acids: CASSPFPLGPLHF. The DNA for the CDR3 is TGCGCCAGCAGCCCATTCCCGTTGGGGCCCCTCCACTTT. Variable domain in full (rest from reference TRBV5-1 and TRBJ1-6): KAGVTQTPRYLIKTRGQQVTLSCSPISGHRSVSWYQQTPGQGLQFLFEYFSETQRNKGNFPGRFSGRQFSNSRSEMNVSTLELGDSALYLCASSPFPLGPLHFGNGTRLTVT.

The CDR3 bases are TGTGCCAGCAGTTTCTGGGAGACGGCCCGCTATAGCAATCAGCCCCAGCATTTT. This gives the protein CASSFWETARYSNQPQHF. The chain links TRBV28 to TRBJ1-5; D unresolved. The germline V gene has CDR1 MDHEN and CDR2 SYDVKM. This CDR3 is 18 amino acids long. The V end lost 3 bases, the J end lost 0 bases, and 18 bases lay between the germline ends. The full variable domain, completed using reference TRBV28 and TRBJ1-5, is DVKVTQSSRYLVKRTGEKVFLECVQDMDHENMFWYRQDPGLGLRLIYFSYDVKMKEKGDIPEGYSVSREKKERFSLILESASTNQTSMYLCASSFWETARYSNQPQHFGDGTRLSIL.

This clonotype was detected many times. The chain combines TRBV12-3 or TRBV12-4 with TRBJ2-7; 10 bases align to TRBD1. V gave up 6 bases and J gave up 5 bases; unmatched junction bases: 7. CDR3 size: 14 residues. The CDR3 DNA follows: TGTGCCAGCAGCCTCGGACAGGGGGTACACGAGCAGTACTTC. Residues: CASSLGQGVHEQYF.

This clonotype was observed a few times. The chain combines TRBV5-1 with TRBJ2-3; D is possibly TRBD1 (5 bases). CDR3 length equals 14 residues. Germline CDR1 SGHRS, CDR2 YFSETQ. Trimming stripped 7 bases from V and 6 bases from J, with 18 bases between. This chain's CDR3 is CASSLGHSVDTQYF. The CDR3, as DNA: TGCGCCAGCTCTCTTGGACACTCAGTTGATACGCAGTATTTT.

This clonotype was seen more than once but under ten times. The chain is built from TRBV4-1 and TRBJ1-4; D uncertain. The CDR3 is 15 residues long. CDR1 MGHRA and CDR2 YSYEKL come from the germline V gene. Trimming took 4 bases from V and 4 from J, leaving 13 bases between them. The CDR3, as DNA: TGCGCCAGCAGCCCCCCAAACGGGCTTAATGAAAAACTGTTTTTT. Amino acids: CASSPPNGLNEKLFF.

This clonotype has a count of ten or more. This chain uses TRBV7-9 with TRBJ1-1; D not resolved. CDR3 length equals 16 residues. The germline V and J ends were trimmed by 1 base and 4 bases, with 16 bases remaining between them. Germline values: CDR1 SEHNR, CDR2 FQNEAQ (reference sequence). CDR3 region: CASSLEGWYGGTEAFF. The CDR3 DNA sequence: TGTGCCAGCAGCTTAGAAGGGTGGTACGGCGGCACTGAAGCTTTCTTT.

This chain connects TRBV6-5 to TRBJ2-1; D is possibly TRBD1 (5 bases). Trimming took 3 bases from V and 7 from J, leaving 13 bases between them. Germline V CDR1 and CDR2: MNHEY, SVGAGI. This CDR3 is built from 14 residues. The CDR3 region is CASSYWGHRNEQFF. For the CDR3, the DNA is TGTGCCAGCAGTTATTGGGGCCACAGAAATGAGCAGTTCTTC.

This chain uses TRBV18 with TRBJ2-7; D is ambiguous. V dropped 5 bases and J dropped 4 bases, with 15 bases sitting between them. Germline V lookup: CDR1 KGHSH, CDR2 LQKENI. This CDR3 region has 14 residues. The CDR3 sequence: CASSSSNEIYEQYF. The CDR3 nucleotides are TGTGCCAGCTCATCGAGTAACGAGATTTACGAGCAGTACTTC.

V gene TRBV5-1 combines with J gene TRBJ2-3; 7 bases align to TRBD1. CDR1 is SGHRS, CDR2 YFSETQ, per germline. With 4 bases clipped from V and 6 bases from J, the junction kept 8 bases outside the gene matches. The CDR3 is 14 residues long. CDR3 coding DNA: TGCGCCAGCAGCGGGGACAGCCAGTCGGATACGCAGTATTTT. Translation: CASSGDSQSDTQYF.

The sample holds a few counts of this clonotype. The chain recombines TRBV7-2 with TRBJ2-3; 10 bases agree with TRBD2. V dropped 2 bases and J dropped 1; count of bases not matched to a gene: 3. CDR3 length equals 16 residues. Germline V gene sequence: CDR1 SGHTA, CDR2 FQGNSA. The CDR3 is CASSLTGTSGTDTQYF. Written as DNA, the CDR3 is TGTGCCAGCAGCTTAACCGGGACTAGCGGCACAGATACGCAGTATTTT.

The rearrangement joins TRBV5-1 to TRBJ2-1, with D perhaps assigned TRBD1 or TRBD2 (5 bases each). The germline CDR1 and CDR2 sequences are SGHRS and YFSETQ. This CDR3 spans 14 amino acids. V shed 7 bases and J shed 3 bases, with 14 bases lying between them. CDR3 sequence reads: CASRVEGSYNEQFF. CDR3 nucleotide sequence: TGCGCCAGCCGGGTCGAGGGGAGCTACAATGAGCAGTTCTTC.

This clonotype was picked up a small number of times. V gene TRBV7-2 combines with J gene TRBJ1-5, with D uncertain. Per the germline V gene, CDR1 is SGHTA and CDR2 is FQGNSA. Trimming shortened V by 1 base and J by 1 base, and 14 bases separated the two germline ends. The CDR3 runs to 17 residues. The CDR3 region is CASSLVGSPKSNQPQHF. The DNA of the CDR3 is TGTGCCAGCAGCTTAGTCGGCTCCCCGAAGAGCAATCAGCCCCAGCATTTT.

This clonotype was seen many times. V is TRBV30 and J is TRBJ1-1; possibly TRBD1 for D (6 bases). The V end was cut by 0 bases, the J end by 10 bases, with 9 bases between. The CDR3 totals 11 residues. From germline, CDR1 is GTSNPN and CDR2 SVGIG (reference sequence). This CDR3 is CAWSVGGAAFF. CDR3 coding DNA: TGTGCCTGGAGTGTTGGGGGGGCAGCTTTCTTT.

This clonotype was detected ten times or more. The gene calls are TRBV7-2 and TRBJ2-2; possible D gene TRBD2, 5 bases. Trimming pared 3 bases from V and 1 base from J, leaving 6 bases between. From germline, CDR1 is SGHTA and CDR2 FQGNSA. This CDR3 is 14 amino acids long. CDR3 region: CASSFSGNTGELFF. DNA of the CDR3: TGTGCCAGCAGCTTCAGCGGGAACACCGGGGAGCTGTTTTTT. Based on the CDR3 plus reference TRBV7-2 and TRBJ2-2, the full variable domain is GAGVSQSPSNKVTEKGKDVELRCDPISGHTALYWYRQSLGQGLEFLIYFQGNSAPDKSGLPSDRFSAERTGGSVSTLTIQRTQQEDSAVYLCASSFSGNTGELFFGEGSRLTVL.

In its sample, this clonotype was seen a few times. The rearrangement links TRBV5-1 to TRBJ2-3; tentatively, D is TRBD2 (5 bases). Trimming removed 5 bases from V and 1 base from J, with 8 bases in between. The germline V gene has CDR1 SGHRS and CDR2 YFSETQ. The CDR3 totals 13 residues. CDR3 DNA: TGCGCCAGCAGACTGGGAGGCACAGATACGCAGTATTTT. Encoded protein: CASRLGGTDTQYF.

V is TRBV4-2 and J is TRBJ2-1; D is perhaps TRBD1 or TRBD2 (6 bases each). Germline V CDR1 and CDR2: LGHNA, YNFKEQ. Trimming left V 1 base short and J 9 bases short, with 28 bases between. The CDR3 runs to 19 residues. CDR3 bases: TGTGCCAGCAGCCAAGTGCGCGGGGTAGGGGGTCTCTCCGTCGGTGAGCAGTTCTTC. Translating gives CASSQVRGVGGLSVGEQFF.